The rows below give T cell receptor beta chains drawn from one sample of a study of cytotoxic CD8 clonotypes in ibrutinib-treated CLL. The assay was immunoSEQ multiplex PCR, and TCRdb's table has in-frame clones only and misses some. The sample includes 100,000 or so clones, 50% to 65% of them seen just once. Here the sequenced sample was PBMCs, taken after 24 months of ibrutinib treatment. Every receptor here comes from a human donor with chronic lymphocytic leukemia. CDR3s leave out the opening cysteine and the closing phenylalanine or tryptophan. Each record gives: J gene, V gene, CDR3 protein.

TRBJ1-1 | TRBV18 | ASSPPNLAGGMNTEAF
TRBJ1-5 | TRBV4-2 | ASSRTRDSNQPQH
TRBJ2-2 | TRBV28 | ASSLFTGELF
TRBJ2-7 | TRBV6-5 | ASSYSETVNYEQY
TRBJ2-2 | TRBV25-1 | ASSDGQINTGELF
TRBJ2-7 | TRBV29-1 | SVVWTAGGDEQY
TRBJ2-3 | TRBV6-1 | ASNRDRADTQY
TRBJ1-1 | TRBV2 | ASSERQGEYTEAF
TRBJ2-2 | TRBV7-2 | ASSPAGQGSGELF
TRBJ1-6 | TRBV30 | AWSVRDRARPLH
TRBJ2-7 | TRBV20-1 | SAGEYEQY
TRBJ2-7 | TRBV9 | ASSANEQY
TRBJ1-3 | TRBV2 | ASSPGTGFSGNTIY
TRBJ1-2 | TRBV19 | ASSPGPGGPYGYT
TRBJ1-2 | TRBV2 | ASRGTGAGGYT
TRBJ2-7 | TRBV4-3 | ASSQDTWTGPREQY
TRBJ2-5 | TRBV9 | ASSGQVQETQY
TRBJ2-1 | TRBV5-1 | ASSSLAGAYNEQF
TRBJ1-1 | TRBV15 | ATSRPSIGNTEAF
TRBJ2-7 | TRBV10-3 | ATQNREEQY
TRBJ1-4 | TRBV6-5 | ASRITRWLGEKLF
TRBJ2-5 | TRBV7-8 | ASSLRQETQY
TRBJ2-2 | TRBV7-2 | ASSLVPAAGELF
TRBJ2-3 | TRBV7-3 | ASSLDPTVTDTQY
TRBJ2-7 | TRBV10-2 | ATYSGQGLIGQY
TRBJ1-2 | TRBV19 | ASSITHRAHYGYT
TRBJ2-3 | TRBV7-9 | ASSFMSPGASDTQY
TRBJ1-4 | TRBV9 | ASSSGTGKEKLF
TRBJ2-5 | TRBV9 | ASSYRGVETQY
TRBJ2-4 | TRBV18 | ASSPPMGTGKNIQY
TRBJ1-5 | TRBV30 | AWDRVDQPQH
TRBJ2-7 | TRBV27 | ASGVSGQGWHEQY
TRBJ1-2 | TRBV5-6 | ASSPGTGFGYT
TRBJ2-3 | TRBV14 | ASSQDWGLAGRDTQY
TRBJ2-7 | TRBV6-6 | ASSYSEGHEQY
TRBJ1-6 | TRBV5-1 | ASSLEDRVSPLH
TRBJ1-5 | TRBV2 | ASSGQQLNQPQH
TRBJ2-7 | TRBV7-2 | ASSRLGVVSPYEQY
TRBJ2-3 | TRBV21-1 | ASSGGKVVTETDTQY
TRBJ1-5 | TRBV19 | ASSGQGSLGNQPQH
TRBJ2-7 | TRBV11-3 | ASSSPGTPIYEQY
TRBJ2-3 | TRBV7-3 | ASSLGTDISDTQY
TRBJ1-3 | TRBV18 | ASSPPERGNTIY
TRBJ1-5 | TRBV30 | AWSSPGNQPQH
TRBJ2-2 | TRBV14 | ASSQERAGFTGELF
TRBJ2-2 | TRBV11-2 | ASSYNTGELF